This TCR beta chain was profiled in a study of T cell changes during pregnancy in multiple sclerosis. Libraries were prepared by immunoSEQ multiplex PCR; TCRdb keeps only in-frame clonotypes and omits some of them. The sample includes tens of thousands of clones, 90% to 95% seen only once; the top ten take 0.29%. The germline V and J ends were trimmed by 2 bases and 5 bases, with 22 bases remaining between them. The CDR3 totals 18 residues. Germline V CDR1 and CDR2: LGHNT, FRNRAP. The material was CD4+ T cells from peripheral blood mononuclear cells, obtained in the third trimester of pregnancy. This chain joins TRBV12-5 and TRBJ2-1; possibly TRBD2 for D (5 bases). This TCR derives from a female donor in good health, enrolled as a control in a pregnancy study. The CDR3 DNA is TGTGCTAGTGGTTTGAGCCGACGAGGGATGAGTATTAACAATGAGCAGTTCTTC. Translated, it gives CASGLSRRGMSINNEQFF.